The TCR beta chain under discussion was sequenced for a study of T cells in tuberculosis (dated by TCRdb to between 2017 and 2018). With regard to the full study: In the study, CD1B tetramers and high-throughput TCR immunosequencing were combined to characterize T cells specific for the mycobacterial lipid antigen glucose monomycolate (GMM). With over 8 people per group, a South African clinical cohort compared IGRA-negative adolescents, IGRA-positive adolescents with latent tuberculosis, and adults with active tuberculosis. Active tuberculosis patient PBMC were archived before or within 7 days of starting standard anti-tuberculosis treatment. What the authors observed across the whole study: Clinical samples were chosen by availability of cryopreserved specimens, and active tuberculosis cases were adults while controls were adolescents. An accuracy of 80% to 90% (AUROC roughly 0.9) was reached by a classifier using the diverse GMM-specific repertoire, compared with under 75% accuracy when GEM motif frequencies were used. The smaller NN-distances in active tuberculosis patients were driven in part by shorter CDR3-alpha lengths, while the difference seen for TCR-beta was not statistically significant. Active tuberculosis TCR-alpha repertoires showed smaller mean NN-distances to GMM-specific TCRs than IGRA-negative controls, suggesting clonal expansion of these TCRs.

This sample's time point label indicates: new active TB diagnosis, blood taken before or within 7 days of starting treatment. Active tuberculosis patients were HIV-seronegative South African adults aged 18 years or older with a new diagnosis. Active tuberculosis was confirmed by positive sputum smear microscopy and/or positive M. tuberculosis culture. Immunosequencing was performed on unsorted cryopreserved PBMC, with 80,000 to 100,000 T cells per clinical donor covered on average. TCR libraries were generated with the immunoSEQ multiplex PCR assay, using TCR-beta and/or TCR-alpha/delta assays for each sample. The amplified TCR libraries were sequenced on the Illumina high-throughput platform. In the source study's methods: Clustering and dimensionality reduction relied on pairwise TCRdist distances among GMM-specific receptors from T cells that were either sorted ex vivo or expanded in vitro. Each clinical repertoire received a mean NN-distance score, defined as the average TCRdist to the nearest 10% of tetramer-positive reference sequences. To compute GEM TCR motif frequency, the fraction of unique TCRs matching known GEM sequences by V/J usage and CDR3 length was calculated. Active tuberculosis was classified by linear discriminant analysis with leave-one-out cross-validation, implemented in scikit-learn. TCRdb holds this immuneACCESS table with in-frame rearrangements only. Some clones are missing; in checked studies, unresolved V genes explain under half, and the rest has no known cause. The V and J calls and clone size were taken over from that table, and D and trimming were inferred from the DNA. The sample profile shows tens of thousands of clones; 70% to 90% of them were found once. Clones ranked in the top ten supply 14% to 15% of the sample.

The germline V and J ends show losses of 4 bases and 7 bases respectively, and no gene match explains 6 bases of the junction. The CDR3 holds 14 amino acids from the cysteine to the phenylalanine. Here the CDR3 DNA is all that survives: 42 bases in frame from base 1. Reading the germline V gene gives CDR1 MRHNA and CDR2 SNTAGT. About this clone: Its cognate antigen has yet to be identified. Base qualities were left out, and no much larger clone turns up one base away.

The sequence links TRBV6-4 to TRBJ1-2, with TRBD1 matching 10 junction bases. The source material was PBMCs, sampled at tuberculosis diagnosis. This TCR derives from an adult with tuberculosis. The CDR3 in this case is CASSATTGGFGYTF. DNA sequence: TGTGCCAGCAGTGCCACGACAGGGGGCTTTGGCTACACCTTC.